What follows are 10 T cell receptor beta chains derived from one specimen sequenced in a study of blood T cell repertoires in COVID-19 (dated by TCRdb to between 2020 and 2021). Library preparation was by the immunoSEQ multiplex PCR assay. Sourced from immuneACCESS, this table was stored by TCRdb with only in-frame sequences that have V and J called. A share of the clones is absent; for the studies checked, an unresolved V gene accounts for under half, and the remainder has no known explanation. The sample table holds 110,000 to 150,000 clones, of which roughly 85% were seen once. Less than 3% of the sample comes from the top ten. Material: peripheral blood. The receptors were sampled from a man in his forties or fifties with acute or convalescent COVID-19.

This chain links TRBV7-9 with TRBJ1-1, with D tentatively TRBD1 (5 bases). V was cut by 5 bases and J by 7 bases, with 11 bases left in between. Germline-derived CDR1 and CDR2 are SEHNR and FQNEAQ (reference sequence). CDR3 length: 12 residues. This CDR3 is CASSEQVVEAFF. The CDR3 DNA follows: TGTGCCAGCAGCGAACAGGTAGTTGAAGCTTTCTTT. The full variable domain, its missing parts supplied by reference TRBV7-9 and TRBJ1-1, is DTGVSQNPRHKITKRGQNVTFRCDPISEHNRLYWYRQTLGQGPEFLTYFQNEAQLEKSRLLSDRFSAERPKGSFSTLEIQRTEQGDSAMYLCASSEQVVEAFFGQGTRLTVV.

CDR3 nucleotides: TGTGCCAGCAGCCAGGATGCGACAGGGGCCAATCAGCCCCAGCATTTT. This translates into CASSQDATGANQPQHF. V is TRBV4-2 and J is TRBJ1-5; TRBD1 matches at 8 bases. The CDR3 totals 16 residues. Trimming took 3 bases from V and 3 from J; bases not matched to a gene: 7. The germline CDR1 and CDR2 sequences are LGHNA and YNFKEQ.

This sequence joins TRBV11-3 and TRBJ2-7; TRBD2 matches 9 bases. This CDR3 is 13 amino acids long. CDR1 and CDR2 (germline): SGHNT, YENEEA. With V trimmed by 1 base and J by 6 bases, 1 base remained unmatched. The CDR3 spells CASSLVTSGEQYF. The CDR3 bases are TGTGCCAGCAGCTTAGTGACTAGCGGCGAGCAGTACTTC.

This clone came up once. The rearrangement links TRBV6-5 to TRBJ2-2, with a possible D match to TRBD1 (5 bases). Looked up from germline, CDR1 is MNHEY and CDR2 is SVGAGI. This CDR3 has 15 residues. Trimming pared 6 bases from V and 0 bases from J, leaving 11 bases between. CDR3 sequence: CASRGHYANTGELFF. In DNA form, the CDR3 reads TGTGCCAGCAGAGGACATTACGCGAACACCGGGGAGCTGTTTTTT.

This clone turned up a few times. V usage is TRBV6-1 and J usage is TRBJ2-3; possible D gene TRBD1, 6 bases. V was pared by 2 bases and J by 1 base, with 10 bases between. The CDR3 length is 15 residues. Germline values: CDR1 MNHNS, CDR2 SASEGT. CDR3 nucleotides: TGTGCCAGCAGTGAATGGGCAGGGGGCACAGATACGCAGTATTTT. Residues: CASSEWAGGTDTQYF.

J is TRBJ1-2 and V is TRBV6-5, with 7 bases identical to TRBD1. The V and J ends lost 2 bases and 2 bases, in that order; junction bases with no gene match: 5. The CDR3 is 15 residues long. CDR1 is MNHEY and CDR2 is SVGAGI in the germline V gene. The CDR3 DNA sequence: TGTGCCAGCAGTTACCAGACAGGGCGGAACTATGGCTACACCTTC. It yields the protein CASSYQTGRNYGYTF.

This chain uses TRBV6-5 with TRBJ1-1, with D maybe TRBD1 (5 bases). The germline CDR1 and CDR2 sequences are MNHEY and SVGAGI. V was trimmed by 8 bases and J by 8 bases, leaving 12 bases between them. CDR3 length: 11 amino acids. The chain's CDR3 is CASGAVGEAFF. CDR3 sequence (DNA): TGTGCCAGCGGGGCTGTCGGGGAAGCTTTCTTT.

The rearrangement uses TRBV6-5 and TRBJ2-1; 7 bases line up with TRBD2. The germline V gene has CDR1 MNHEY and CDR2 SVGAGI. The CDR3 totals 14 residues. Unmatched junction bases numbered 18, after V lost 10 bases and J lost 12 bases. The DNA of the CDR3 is TGTGCCACGCGAGCGACTAGCTCCGGCCGTGGGCAGTTCTTC. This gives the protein CATRATSSGRGQFF.

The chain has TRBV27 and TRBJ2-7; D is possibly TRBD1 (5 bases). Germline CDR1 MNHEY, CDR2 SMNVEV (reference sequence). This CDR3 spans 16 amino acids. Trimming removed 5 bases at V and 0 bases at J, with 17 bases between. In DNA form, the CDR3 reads TGTGCCAGCAGTCACAGGCCAGAGATTAGCTCCTACGAGCAGTACTTC. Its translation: CASSHRPEISSYEQYF.

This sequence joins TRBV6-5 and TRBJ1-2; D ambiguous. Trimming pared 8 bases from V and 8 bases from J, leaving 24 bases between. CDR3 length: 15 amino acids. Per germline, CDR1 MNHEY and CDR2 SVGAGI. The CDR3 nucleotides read TGTGCCAGCTCGATCGTAGGGCCACCCTGGGAGGGCTACACCTTC. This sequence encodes CASSIVGPPWEGYTF.